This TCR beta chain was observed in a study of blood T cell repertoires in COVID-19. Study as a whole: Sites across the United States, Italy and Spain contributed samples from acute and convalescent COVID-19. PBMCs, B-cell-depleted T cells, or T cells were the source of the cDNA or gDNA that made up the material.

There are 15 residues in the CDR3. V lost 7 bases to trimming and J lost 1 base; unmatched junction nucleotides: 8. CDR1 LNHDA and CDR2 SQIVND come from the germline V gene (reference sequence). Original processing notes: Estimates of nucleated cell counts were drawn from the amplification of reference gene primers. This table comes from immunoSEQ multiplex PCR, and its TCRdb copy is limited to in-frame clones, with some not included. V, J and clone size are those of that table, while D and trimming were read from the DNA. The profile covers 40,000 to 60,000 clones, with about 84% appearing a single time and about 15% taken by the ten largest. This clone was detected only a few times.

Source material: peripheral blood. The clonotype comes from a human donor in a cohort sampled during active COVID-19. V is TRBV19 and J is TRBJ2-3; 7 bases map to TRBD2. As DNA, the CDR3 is TGTGCCAGTAAAATACGGGCGGGGGGCACAGATACGCAGTATTTT. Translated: CASKIRAGGTDTQYF.